These 25 T cell receptor beta chains share one sample of origin, sequenced in a study of T cell repertoires in cytomegalovirus infection. Each CDR3 protein gets one entry after TCRdb re-called the reads with MiXCR. The profile shows hundreds of thousands of distinct CDR3 sequences, approximately 33% of them singletons. What these receptors recognize is not known. Source: cultured PBMCs, taken from culture after CMV antigen stimulation. These TCRs come from a human donor in good health (CMV status not recorded). Some clones in this sample may be carry-over from other donors' samples.

This clonotype has a handful of counts. The J gene is TRBJ2-1, the V gene TRBV5-1; TRBD2 aligns across 7 bases. Germline CDR1 and CDR2: SGHRS and YFSETQ. The CDR3 is 15 amino acids. The V segment lost 8 bases and the J segment 0 bases; nucleotides outside the gene matches: 8. CDR3 sequence (DNA): TGCGCCAGTACGCCCGGGACTACCTCCTACAATGAGCAGTTCTTC. Translated: CASTPGTTSYNEQFF.

There are a few counts of this clonotype. The chain combines TRBV7-9 with TRBJ2-1; TRBD2 might be the D (6 bases). CDR1 SEHNR and CDR2 FQNEAQ come from the germline V gene (reference sequence). V gave up 4 bases and J gave up 6 bases, with 16 bases separating them. This CDR3 comprises 15 residues. Here the CDR3 reads CASSYRLVGGNEQFF. CDR3 in DNA: TGTGCCAGCAGCTACCGACTAGTGGGGGGCAATGAGCAGTTCTTC.

The genes are TRBV19 and TRBJ1-2; TRBD1 agrees at 8 bases. The CDR3 is made up of 14 amino acids. Germline CDR1 LNHDA, CDR2 SQIVND (reference sequence). V was clipped by 7 bases and J by 8 bases; unmatched bases: 12. CDR3 bases: TGTGCCAGTACCAATCCCGGGACAGGCACCGGCTACACCTTC. Encoded protein: CASTNPGTGTGYTF.

The chain is built from TRBV2 and TRBJ2-7, with D maybe TRBD1 (5 bases). Germline CDR1 SNHLY, CDR2 FYNNEI. Trimming cost V 5 bases and J 2 bases, with 16 bases left between them. The CDR3 is 15 residues long. For the CDR3, the DNA is TGTGCCAGCAGTTCACCAGGGATGGGCGCCTACGAGCAGTACTTC. It is translated as CASSSPGMGAYEQYF.

This clonotype was counted between two and nine times. The chain has TRBV6-1 and TRBJ1-6; D possibly corresponds to TRBD1 (5 bases). CDR1 and CDR2 from the germline V gene are MNHNS and SASEGT. V was shortened by 6 bases and J by 0 bases, with 12 bases between the two germline ends. This CDR3 has 16 residues. The DNA for the CDR3 is TGTGCCAGCAGGCGACAGCCGAGCTCCTATAATTCACCCCTCCACTTT. The encoded protein is CASRRQPSSYNSPLHF.

The genes are TRBV20-1 and TRBJ2-3; 11 bases fit TRBD2. Germline V gives CDR1 DFQATT, CDR2 SNEGSKA (reference sequence). The V and J ends lost 6 bases and 4 bases, in that order; junction bases with no gene match: 15. The CDR3 spans 17 residues. DNA for the CDR3: TGCAGTGCCCCGGGTATAGCGGGGGGGCCTTTCGCAGATACGCAGTATTTT. It codes for CSAPGIAGGPFADTQYF.

The V call is TRBV6-6, the J call TRBJ2-5; no definite D call. The CDR3 sequence is 15 residues long. The V gene lost 2 bases and the J gene lost 4 bases, with 14 bases spanning the gap. Germline CDR1 and CDR2: MNHNY and SVGAGI (reference sequence). The CDR3 reads CASSYPSGVRETQYF. CDR3 nucleotide sequence: TGTGCCAGCAGTTACCCCAGTGGGGTCCGAGAGACCCAGTACTTC.

V and J are TRBV12-3 or TRBV12-4 and TRBJ2-5, with D perhaps assigned TRBD1 or TRBD2 (5 bases each). This CDR3 is 15 amino acids long. Trimming removed 2 bases at V and 2 bases at J, with 12 bases between. The CDR3 here is CASSLISGAQETQYF. The CDR3 coding sequence is TGTGCCAGCAGTTTAATCTCCGGGGCACAAGAGACCCAGTACTTC.

This clonotype was counted a few times. V usage is TRBV14 and J usage is TRBJ2-7, with D possibly TRBD1 on 5 matching bases. Trimming shortened V by 0 bases and J by 0 bases, and 12 bases separated the two germline ends. The CDR3 is 16 residues long. Germline V lookup: CDR1 SGHDN, CDR2 FVKESK. The CDR3, as DNA: TGTGCCAGCAGCCAAGAAAGATCAGGGTACTCCTACGAGCAGTACTTC. It yields the protein CASSQERSGYSYEQYF. The full variable domain, in which reference TRBV14 and TRBJ2-7 provide the parts outside the CDR3, is EAGVTQFPSHSVIEKGQTVTLRCDPISGHDNLYWYRRVMGKEIKFLLHFVKESKQDESGMPNNRFLAERTGGTYSTLKVQPAELEDSGVYFCASSQERSGYSYEQYFGPGTRLTVT.

J is TRBJ2-5 and V is TRBV5-1, with 9 bases that match TRBD2. The germline V gene encodes CDR1 SGHRS and CDR2 YFSETQ. Unmatched junction bases numbered 8, after V lost 7 bases and J lost 1 base. The CDR3 length is 15 residues. CDR3 DNA: TGCGCCAGCGGGGTAGCGGGAGTAACCCAAGAGACCCAGTACTTC. Protein product: CASGVAGVTQETQYF.

The chain has TRBV29-1 and TRBJ2-7, with a possible D match to TRBD1 (6 bases). The V gene lost 4 bases and the J gene lost 3 bases, with 25 bases spanning the gap. The CDR3 is made up of 17 amino acids. Germline CDR1 reads SQVTM; CDR2 reads ANQGSEA. This CDR3 reads CSVVPGSAGEFFYEQYF. The CDR3 nucleotides read TGCAGCGTTGTCCCCGGGTCTGCAGGGGAATTTTTCTACGAGCAGTACTTC.

This clonotype was seen only a few times. The chain is built from TRBV7-2 and TRBJ1-2; no clear D. V was clipped by 2 bases and J by 9 bases, with 10 bases between them. The CDR3 contains 12 residues. Germline V gives CDR1 SGHTA, CDR2 FQGNSA. In DNA form, the CDR3 reads TGTGCCAGCAGCTTATCCAGGAGTAGCTACACCTTC. This codes for CASSLSRSSYTF.

J is TRBJ1-6 and V is TRBV6-8; D perhaps matches TRBD1 (6 bases). The ends were cut back, 10 bases at V and 8 bases at J, with 21 bases in the middle. This CDR3 comprises 15 residues. The germline CDR1 and CDR2 sequences are MNHGY and SAAAGT. This CDR3 reads CATTLSGGGYSPLHF. The CDR3 DNA reads TGTGCCACCACCCTTTCAGGAGGGGGATATTCACCCCTCCACTTT.

This clonotype was counted ten times or more. The chain is built from TRBV7-2 and TRBJ2-1; 10 bases map to TRBD2. Germline assignment: CDR1 SGHTA and CDR2 FQGNSA. V lost 2 bases to trimming and J lost 3 bases; unmatched junction nucleotides: 10. The CDR3 contains 18 residues. The CDR3 here is CASSLRTSWTSGYNEQFF. In nucleotides, the CDR3 is TGTGCCAGCAGCTTAAGAACTTCTTGGACTAGCGGCTACAATGAGCAGTTCTTC.

This clonotype was found a few times. The J gene is TRBJ2-3, the V gene TRBV12-3 or TRBV12-4, with 7 bases fitting TRBD1. Trimming removed 4 bases from V and 1 base from J; junction bases left unmatched: 8. The CDR3 is made up of 16 amino acids. Here the CDR3 reads CASSSFQGTGTDTQYF. The CDR3 DNA reads as TGTGCCAGCAGTTCCTTTCAGGGGACAGGCACAGATACGCAGTATTTT.

The gene calls are TRBV7-6 and TRBJ2-7; D not resolved. The germline V gene has CDR1 SGHVS and CDR2 FNYEAQ. Trimming took off 5 bases at V and 7 bases at J, with 15 bases between the two ends. This CDR3 contains 13 residues. The CDR3 protein is CASSHQALREQYF. Here the CDR3 DNA reads TGTGCCAGCAGCCACCAGGCCCTTCGGGAGCAGTACTTC.

This clonotype turned up a few times. The V gene is TRBV7-9, the J gene TRBJ2-2; TRBD2 matches 8 bases. CDR3 length: 15 amino acids. Germline V gives CDR1 SEHNR, CDR2 FQNEAQ (reference sequence). With 5 bases clipped from V and 3 bases from J, the junction kept 5 bases outside the gene matches. In DNA form, the CDR3 reads TGTGCCAGCAGCGCGGCGGGGGGATACACCGGGGAGCTGTTTTTT. Protein product: CASSAAGGYTGELFF.

The chain uses TRBV5-1 and TRBJ2-1, with a weak D call TRBD1 (5 bases). Germline lookup yields CDR1 SGHRS and CDR2 YFSETQ. This CDR3 is 14 amino acids long. The germline V and J ends were trimmed by 8 bases and 0 bases, with 12 bases remaining between them. The chain's CDR3 is CASSTVSSYNEQFF. The CDR3 bases are TGCGCCAGTTCGACAGTGAGCTCCTACAATGAGCAGTTCTTC.

This clonotype was recorded at least ten times. V is TRBV7-8 and J is TRBJ2-5, with a possible D match to TRBD2 (6 bases). With 1 base removed from V and 3 bases from J, the gap between germline ends came to 9 bases. Germline lookup yields CDR1 SGHVS and CDR2 FQNEAQ. This CDR3 has 14 amino acids. This CDR3 reads CASSLGGEKETQYF. CDR3 sequence (DNA): TGTGCCAGCAGCTTAGGGGGGGAGAAAGAGACCCAGTACTTC.

Ten or more counts support this clonotype. CDR3 region: CASSRGGMAGKRRETQYF. CDR3 DNA sequence: TGTGCCAGCAGCCGGGGAGGTATGGCAGGGAAGAGAAGAGAGACCCAGTACTTC. The chain combines TRBV7-9 with TRBJ2-5, with D maybe TRBD2 (6 bases). Germline V gene data show CDR1 as SEHNR and CDR2 as FQNEAQ (reference sequence). There are 18 residues in the CDR3. The V gene lost 5 bases and the J gene lost 4 bases, with 26 bases spanning the gap.

This clonotype was seen a few times. The rearrangement uses TRBV7-2 and TRBJ2-1, with TRBD2 as a possible D gene (7 bases). Germline V lookup: CDR1 SGHTA, CDR2 FQGNSA. Trimming took off 4 bases at V and 1 base at J, with 11 bases between the two ends. The CDR3 totals 15 residues. The CDR3 reads CASSSGGQSYNEQFF. DNA for the CDR3: TGTGCCAGCAGCTCCGGGGGGCAGTCCTACAATGAGCAGTTCTTC.

This clonotype was recorded a few times. The chain uses TRBV28 and TRBJ1-1; 8 positions agree with TRBD1. Trimming took 2 bases from V and 1 from J; bases not matched to a gene: 3. CDR1 is MDHEN and CDR2 is SYDVKM in the germline V gene. The CDR3 has 15 amino acids. The CDR3 coding sequence is TGTGCCAGCAGTTTAAGGACAGGGAAGAACACTGAAGCTTTCTTT. Translation: CASSLRTGKNTEAFF. Filled out from reference TRBV28 and TRBJ1-1, the complete variable domain reads DVKVTQSSRYLVKRTGEKVFLECVQDMDHENMFWYRQDPGLGLRLIYFSYDVKMKEKGDIPEGYSVSREKKERFSLILESASTNQTSMYLCASSLRTGKNTEAFFGQGTRLTVV.

This chain links TRBV30 with TRBJ2-3; D unresolved. In germline, CDR1 is GTSNPN, CDR2 SVGIG (reference sequence). The CDR3 is 11 amino acids. Trimming pared 0 bases from V and 8 bases from J, leaving 6 bases between. In DNA, the CDR3 is TGTGCCTGGAGTGTAGACGGTACGCAGTATTTT. Encoded protein: CAWSVDGTQYF.

The V and J genes are TRBV19 and TRBJ2-1; 10 bases match TRBD2. Germline V gene sequence: CDR1 LNHDA, CDR2 SQIVND (reference sequence). The trim removed 3 bases at V and 6 bases at J, leaving 5 bases unmatched. The CDR3 is 15 amino acids. The CDR3 loop reads CASSIVLAGSNEQFF. In DNA, the CDR3 is TGTGCCAGTAGTATCGTACTAGCGGGATCCAATGAGCAGTTCTTC.

This clonotype showed up just a few times. V usage is TRBV4-3 and J usage is TRBJ2-1; D call uncertain. Germline-derived CDR1 and CDR2 are LGHNA and YSLEER. V gave up 3 bases and J gave up 7 bases, with 16 bases separating them. The CDR3 contains 15 residues. The CDR3 reads CASSHRYPAENEQFF. CDR3 sequence (DNA): TGCGCCAGCAGCCACCGATACCCTGCGGAAAATGAGCAGTTCTTC.